The present T cell receptor (beta chain) was sequenced within a study of control samples from healthy donors and cancer patients. Some clones are missing from TCRdb's copy, which holds only in-frame ones; the method was immunoSEQ multiplex PCR. The sample shows roughly 190,000 clones, 91% of them seen only once. CDR1 and CDR2 from the germline V gene are SEHNR and FQNEAQ (reference sequence). The CDR3 consists of 14 residues. V gave up 1 base and J gave up 6 bases; unmatched junction bases: 1. This clone appeared a few times. This clonotype was sampled from a woman aged 30 to 39 in good health. This chain uses TRBV7-9 with TRBJ2-7; 12 bases fit TRBD2. Sequenced sample: blood. The CDR3 coding sequence is TGTGCCAGCAGCTTAGGGACTAGCGGGGTCGAGCAGTACTTC. Amino acid sequence: CASSLGTSGVEQYF.